This T cell receptor (beta chain) came from a study of cytomegalovirus exposure and HLA in healthy donors. General study results and limits: Presence/absence analyses assumed roughly uniform sequencing depth across donors, which may not hold. A link between a missense DCLRE1C variant and TCR beta V- and J-gene trimming emerged from a later analysis.

V dropped 0 bases and J dropped 4 bases, with 10 bases sitting between them. CDR1 and CDR2 (germline): LGHNA, YSLEER. The CDR3 consists of 15 residues. Comments on this clone: Its antigen is as yet unknown.

Primers for the PCR totalled 60 Vbeta and 13 Jbeta. The assay was immunoSEQ multiplex PCR, and TCRdb's table has in-frame clones only and misses some. The sample consists of approximately 110,000 clones, about 70% of them appearing once. The specimen was PBMCs. The source of this sequence is a man aged 25 to 40 in good health and CMV-seronegative. The chain uses TRBV4-3 and TRBJ2-1; a possible D gene is TRBD1 (5 bases). The CDR3 is CASSQDGNRYNEQFF. CDR3 DNA sequence: TGCGCCAGCAGCCAAGATGGGAACAGGTACAATGAGCAGTTCTTC.